This T cell receptor beta chain is drawn from a study of blood T cell repertoires in COVID-19. Study details: Nucleic acid was either cDNA or gDNA, and it came from T cells, B-cell-depleted T cells, or PBMCs.

Assay: immunoSEQ multiplex PCR; the TCRdb copy retains only in-frame clones and omits some. The table has 200,000 to 250,000 clones, approximately 80% seen once. V was clipped by 4 bases and J by 8 bases; unmatched bases: 4. The germline V gene encodes CDR1 SQVTM and CDR2 ANQGSEA. There are 12 residues in the CDR3. Sequenced: peripheral blood. The sequence was collected from a woman in her thirties or forties who had recovered from COVID-19. This chain links TRBV29-1 with TRBJ1-2; 10 nucleotides align to TRBD1. The CDR3 is CSVGDRGGGYTF. The DNA for the CDR3 is TGCAGCGTTGGGGACAGGGGAGGCGGCTACACCTTC. Combining the CDR3 with reference TRBV29-1 and TRBJ1-2 gives the whole variable domain SAVISQKPSRDICQRGTSLTIQCQVDSQVTMMFWYRQQPGQSLTLIATANQGSEATYESGFVIDKFPISRPNLTFSTLTVSNMSPEDSSIYLCSVGDRGGGYTFGSGTRLTVV.